The T cell receptor beta chain described here comes from a study of blood T cell repertoires in COVID-19 (dated by TCRdb to about 2020). Background on the whole study: The collaborator samples originated in the United States, Italy and Spain and spanned the acute and convalescent phases of COVID-19. The material from the prospective study consisted of cDNA or gDNA derived from T cells, B-cell-depleted T cells, or PBMCs. The dataset comprised deeply sampled blood TCRbeta repertoires from subjects exposed to, actively infected with, or recovered from COVID-19. A freely available public database, intended as a resource for researchers studying the immune response to SARS-CoV-2, is where the repertoires were released. Samples came from the ongoing ImmuneRACE study (first 160 participants) plus 1,254 subjects from 6 global collaborators. A de-identified subject ID, COVID-19 status, age in years and sex were almost always included in the sample metadata. HLA class I and class II types, where available, came from metadata supplied by the sample provider rather than from assay-based typing. The study at large found these results: The quantity of clinical and demographic metadata differed by source and by participant and was supplied without curation.

Comment on this clone: Which antigen it targets is not known. Per-base quality was not reported, and no clone a single base away is much larger than it.

As encoded in the germline V gene, CDR1 is SQVTM while CDR2 is ANQGSEA. The CDR3 sequence holds 15 residues, the cysteine and phenylalanine included. Only the CDR3 region is kept as DNA, spanning 45 bases read in frame from base 1. Ends trimmed: V by 2 bases, J by 6 bases; bases unmatched to a gene: 5. The immunoSEQ Assay, a bias-controlled multiplex PCR, was used to amplify TCRbeta CDR3 regions from genomic DNA. In the authors' own workflow: Nucleated cell counts per sample were estimated from amplification of reference gene primers within the assay. To quantify the absolute abundance of each unique TCRbeta CDR3 rearrangement, sequence reads were collapsed and filtered. For each sample, productive Simpson clonality was calculated by taking the square root of Simpson's diversity index across productive rearrangements. The clones in this table, taken by TCRdb from immuneACCESS, are in-frame only. Not every clone is retained; where verified, under half of the shortfall comes from an unresolved V gene, and the cause of the rest is unknown. V and J calls and clone size are copied from that table; D and trimming were computed from the DNA. The sample table contains just over 250,000 clones; only one count was recorded for around four fifths of them. Under 5% of the sample is taken by the ten largest.

Participants in the prospective study were aged roughly 18 to 100 years, lived in 20 to 30 United States geographic areas, and enrolled through a virtual design. In the prospective study, participants were assigned to cohorts based on the clinical history participants reported in a screening survey and a study questionnaire. Each participant in the prospective study had whole blood, serum and a nasopharyngeal or oropharyngeal swab collected by mobile phlebotomists. Over an approximately 2-month period, participants in the prospective study had the option of providing additional blood draws and questionnaires. Before DNA extraction, blood samples from the prospective study were shipped at room temperature or frozen.

The chain joins TRBV29-1 to TRBJ2-1; a stretch of 12 junction bases matches TRBD2. The sequence was obtained from a man in his thirties or forties with acute COVID-19. The sample consisted of PBMCs or T cells enriched from blood (not recorded which). The nucleotide sequence reads as follows: TGCAGCGTTGAATCACTAGCGGGGGGCCCCAATGAGCAGTTCTTC. Translation gives CSVESLAGGPNEQFF.